The T cell receptor beta chain under discussion was sequenced for a study of regulatory T cells in long-lasting Graves disease. The overall study: Graves' patients (newly diagnosed) had been on antithyroid drugs under 3 months. Study-wide results and caveats: Persistent disease preferred TRBV28, TRBJ1-2 and TRBJ2-5; new disease, TRBV20-1 and TRBJ2-1.

Regarding time point: newly diagnosed GD, antithyroid drugs for less than 3 months. Following extraction of RNA from PBMCs, that RNA was used to make the TCR library. A word on this clonotype: Antigen: not known.

The CDR3 loop spans 16 amino acids. From germline, CDR1 is SGDLS and CDR2 YYNGEE. Trimming removed 4 bases from V and 0 bases from J; junction bases left unmatched: 7. Both iRepertoire HTBI primers and Arm-PCR of CDR3 regions were used to build the TCR beta libraries. TCRdb analysed the multiplex PCR reads with MiXCR anew, one entry per CDR3 protein. The profile covers hundreds of thousands of distinct CDR3 sequences, with less than 20% appearing a single time and more than 15% taken by the ten largest. These data are also associated with another study on T cells in Graves' hyperthyroidism and ophthalmopathy. That work adds: The hyperthyroidism patients had all been newly diagnosed, and their disease duration was under 2 months. Their ages ranged from 18 to 65 years. The HTBI set primed first-round TCR CDR3 RT-PCR.

The sequencing used peripheral blood mononuclear cells (PBMCs), collected at new diagnosis, from a patient treated with antithyroid drugs. The receptor's source is a woman between 25 and 40 years old with Graves disease. The chain is built from TRBV9 and TRBJ1-3; TRBD1 matches 7 bases. CDR3 region: CASSLQGRASGNTIYF. The DNA for the CDR3 is TGTGCCAGCAGCTTACAGGGGCGAGCCTCTGGAAACACCATATATTTT. Filled out from reference TRBV9 and TRBJ1-3, the complete variable domain reads DSGVTQTPKHLITATGQRVTLRCSPRSGDLSVYWYQQSLDQGLQFLIQYYNGEERAKGNILERFSAQQFPDLHSELNLSSLELGDSALYFCASSLQGRASGNTIYFGEGSWLTVV.